This TCR beta chain was sequenced for a study of CD8+CD57+ T cells in acquired aplastic anemia. Sequencing was done on patients that had shown CD8+CD57+ cell expansion by flow cytometry. Diagnosis of severe acquired aplastic anemia applied to all patients. This CDR3 comprises 15 residues. Per the germline V gene, CDR1 is SNHLY and CDR2 is FYNNEI. Trimming stripped 3 bases from V and 0 bases from J, with 12 bases between. This clonotype was detected only a few times. TCR beta VDJ and CDR3 profiles were obtained from a genomic DNA template. TCRdb itself ran the reads through MiXCR, one entry per CDR3 protein. The top ten clones hold around three fifths of a sample with 220,000 or so distinct CDR3 sequences, over 55% of them seen once.

This sequence originates from a human donor with aplastic anemia. Input material: sorted CD4+, CD8+, or CD8+CD57+ T cells (not recorded which) from PBMCs. The V gene is TRBV2, the J gene TRBJ2-7, with D maybe TRBD1 (6 bases). The CDR3 coding sequence is TGTGCCAGCAGTGAGGAGACAGGAGGCTCCTACGAGCAGTACTTC. Translation gives CASSEETGGSYEQYF.